One sample yielded the 18 T cell receptor beta chains listed below, sequenced in a study of blood T cell repertoires in COVID-19. The assay was immunoSEQ multiplex PCR, and TCRdb's table has in-frame clones only and misses some. Of about 34,000 clones in the sample, approximately 80% were seen once. The sequenced sample consisted of peripheral blood. Receptors originate from a woman aged 70 to 79 with acute or convalescent COVID-19.

Only a few counts were recorded for this clone. The chain has TRBV19 and TRBJ2-1; 7 nucleotides line up with TRBD1. Per the germline V gene, CDR1 is LNHDA and CDR2 is SQIVND (reference sequence). V shed 6 bases, J shed 7 bases, and the junction held 3 bases outside the gene matches. CDR3 length: 12 residues. DNA of the CDR3: TGTGCCAGTAGGGGACAGATTAATGAGCAGTTCTTC. Translated, it gives CASRGQINEQFF.

The chain has TRBV5-4 and TRBJ2-1; 13 positions match TRBD2. Germline V gene sequence: CDR1 SGHNT, CDR2 YYREEE (reference sequence). The CDR3 loop spans 16 amino acids. Germline trimming cut 4 bases from V and 2 bases from J; bases unmatched to any gene: 3. DNA for the CDR3: TGTGCCAGCAGCCCCACTAGCGGGAGGGCCTACAATGAGCAGTTCTTC. The encoded protein is CASSPTSGRAYNEQFF.

The chain recombines TRBV6-1 with TRBJ1-2; no definite D call. This CDR3 is 12 amino acids long. Germline V gene lookup returns CDR1 MNHNS and CDR2 SASEGT. Trimming cost V 2 bases and J 8 bases, with 9 bases left between them. The CDR3 coding sequence is TGTGCCAGCAGTGAACGGTCCTACGGCTACACCTTC. Residues: CASSERSYGYTF.

This clone has a handful of counts. The chain couples TRBV6-1 to TRBJ2-7, with 9 bases that match TRBD2. This CDR3 has 17 amino acids. Germline V gives CDR1 MNHNS, CDR2 SASEGT. Unmatched junction bases numbered 12, after V lost 2 bases and J lost 4 bases. In DNA, the CDR3 is TGTGCCAGCAGTGAAATAGGAGCGGGGGGTTTAAGGTACGAGCAGTACTTC. Encoded protein: CASSEIGAGGLRYEQYF.

This clone was observed a single time. The J gene is TRBJ1-3, the V gene TRBV5-1, with TRBD1 matching 7 bases. Germline V gene lookup returns CDR1 SGHRS and CDR2 YFSETQ. The CDR3 totals 15 residues. V gave up 4 bases and J gave up 0 bases; unmatched junction bases: 4. CDR3 sequence (DNA): TGCGCCAGCAGCGCGGGACAGACCTCTGGAAACACCATATATTTT. Its translation: CASSAGQTSGNTIYF.

This chain joins TRBV5-1 and TRBJ1-2; no reliable D call. Germline V CDR1 and CDR2: SGHRS, YFSETQ. Trimming stripped 4 bases from V and 4 bases from J, with 14 bases between. This CDR3 region has 14 residues. In DNA form, the CDR3 reads TGCGCCAGCAGCCCACTGGAGGAATCCTATGGCTACACCTTC. This gives the protein CASSPLEESYGYTF. Filled out from reference TRBV5-1 and TRBJ1-2, the complete variable domain reads KAGVTQTPRYLIKTRGQQVTLSCSPISGHRSVSWYQQTPGQGLQFLFEYFSETQRNKGNFPGRFSGRQFSNSRSEMNVSTLELGDSALYLCASSPLEESYGYTFGSGTRLTVV.

The chain's CDR3 is CASSTSAGEGSPLHF. The CDR3 nucleotides read TGTGCCAGCAGTACCTCGGCAGGGGAGGGTTCACCCCTCCACTTT. The chain recombines TRBV6-5 with TRBJ1-6; TRBD1 is a possible D gene (6 bases). Germline CDR1 and CDR2: MNHEY and SVGAGI. The V gene lost 5 bases and the J gene lost 9 bases, with 17 bases spanning the gap. This CDR3 spans 15 amino acids.

The chain carries TRBV5-1 and TRBJ2-1; 8 positions agree with TRBD2. V shed 0 bases and J 0 bases; nucleotides not matched to a gene: 2. This CDR3 has 16 residues. Germline V lookup: CDR1 SGHRS, CDR2 YFSETQ. The CDR3 sequence is CASSLASGSSYNEQFF. The CDR3 bases are TGCGCCAGCAGCTTGGCCAGCGGGAGCTCCTACAATGAGCAGTTCTTC.

The chain carries TRBV7-2 and TRBJ1-1; 7 nucleotides align to TRBD1. The germline gives CDR1 SGHTA, CDR2 FQGNSA. This CDR3 has 15 amino acids. V shed 2 bases and J 8 bases; nucleotides not matched to a gene: 11. The CDR3 loop is CASSLRGGEALEAFF. For the CDR3, the DNA is TGTGCCAGCAGCTTACGAGGGGGCGAAGCACTGGAAGCTTTCTTT.

This clone was seen a handful of times. The J gene is TRBJ1-3, the V gene TRBV5-1; D may be TRBD1 (6 bases). This CDR3 contains 15 residues. The germline gives CDR1 SGHRS, CDR2 YFSETQ. The germline V and J ends were trimmed by 4 bases and 2 bases, with 13 bases remaining between them. The DNA of the CDR3 is TGCGCCAGCAGCGCGGCAGGGGACACTGGAAACACCATATATTTT. It is translated as CASSAAGDTGNTIYF.

V gene TRBV2 combines with J gene TRBJ2-7, with 8 positions matching TRBD1. The CDR3 is made up of 14 amino acids. CDR1 is SNHLY and CDR2 is FYNNEI in the germline V gene. The V segment lost 7 bases and the J segment 6 bases; nucleotides outside the gene matches: 11. The CDR3 spells CASKQGVLEREQYF. CDR3 nucleotides: TGTGCCAGCAAACAGGGGGTTCTTGAGCGCGAGCAGTACTTC.

Notes on this clone: The identical CDR3 is also encoded by other nucleotide sequences in the sample. DNA of the CDR3: TGTGCCAGCAGTTACTCGAGGAACACTGAAGCTTTCTTT. The encoded protein is CASSYSRNTEAFF. V usage is TRBV6-5 and J usage is TRBJ1-1; unclear D gene. The CDR3 has 13 amino acids. Germline V gene lookup returns CDR1 MNHEY and CDR2 SVGAGI. Trimming pared 0 bases from V and 1 base from J, leaving 3 bases between.

This chain joins TRBV13 and TRBJ2-7; 8 positions match TRBD1. Germline V gene data show CDR1 as PRHDT and CDR2 as FYEKMQ (reference sequence). This CDR3 contains 14 residues. The trim removed 4 bases at V and 3 bases at J, leaving 5 bases unmatched. CDR3 bases: TGTGCCAGCAGCTCGGACAGGGCGGGCTACGAGCAGTACTTC. This sequence encodes CASSSDRAGYEQYF.

This clone has a handful of counts. The chain employs TRBV19 and TRBJ1-6, with D tentatively TRBD1 (6 bases). V lost 6 bases and J 9 bases, leaving 12 bases between the germline ends. The germline gives CDR1 LNHDA, CDR2 SQIVND (reference sequence). The CDR3 sequence is 13 residues long. The CDR3 reads CASSGRGFSPLHF. CDR3 sequence (DNA): TGTGCCAGTAGCGGCAGGGGCTTTTCACCCCTCCACTTT. The full variable domain, rest sourced from reference TRBV19 and TRBJ1-6, is DGGITQSPKYLFRKEGQNVTLSCEQNLNHDAMYWYRQDPGQGLRLIYYSQIVNDFQKGDIAEGYSVSREKKESFPLTVTSAQKNPTAFYLCASSGRGFSPLHFGNGTRLTVT.

The gene calls are TRBV13 and TRBJ2-3; D might be TRBD1 (6 bases). This CDR3 region has 18 residues. The germline gives CDR1 PRHDT, CDR2 FYEKMQ (reference sequence). Trimming left V 5 bases short and J 7 bases short, with 28 bases between. The CDR3: CASSHSTHSGAALHTQYF. In DNA, the CDR3 is TGTGCCAGCAGCCACTCAACTCACTCAGGGGCGGCCCTACATACGCAGTATTTT.

The chain carries TRBV4-2 and TRBJ2-5, with TRBD2 matching 11 bases. Per germline, CDR1 LGHNA and CDR2 YNFKEQ. V was clipped by 0 bases and J by 6 bases; unmatched bases: 3. The CDR3 has 15 amino acids. The CDR3: CASSQELAGAKTQYF. DNA of the CDR3: TGTGCCAGCAGCCAAGAACTAGCGGGGGCCAAGACCCAGTACTTC.

The V call is TRBV3-1 (or the pseudogene TRBV3-2), the J call TRBJ1-4, with TRBD1 identical over 10 bases. V gave up 0 bases and J gave up 7 bases; unmatched junction bases: 5. Germline lookup yields CDR1 LGHDT and CDR2 YNNKEL (reference sequence). The CDR3 consists of 16 residues. CDR3 sequence (DNA): TGTGCCAGCAGCCAAGACAGACAGGGGGCGGGTGAAAAACTGTTTTTT. Translated, it gives CASSQDRQGAGEKLFF.

The rearrangement links TRBV4-1 to TRBJ2-1, with TRBD2 matching 13 bases. Per the germline V gene, CDR1 is MGHRA and CDR2 is YSYEKL. The CDR3 has 15 residues. V trimming: 1 base; J trimming: 7 bases; junction bases outside the gene matches: 1. The CDR3, as DNA: TGCGCCAGCAGCCAAGGGACTAGCGGGAGTAATGAGCAGTTCTTC. It specifies CASSQGTSGSNEQFF.